Following are 18 T cell receptor beta chains from one sample sequenced in a study of cytomegalovirus exposure and HLA in healthy donors. Clones were sequenced by immunoSEQ multiplex PCR, and TCRdb holds only the in-frame ones, with some missing. The sample lists 190,000 or so clones, roughly four fifths occurring once. The material sequenced was PBMCs. These receptors originate from a young woman in good health and CMV-seropositive.

V gene TRBV19 combines with J gene TRBJ2-3, with 9 bases matching TRBD1. CDR1 and CDR2 from the germline V gene are LNHDA and SQIVND (reference sequence). The CDR3 sequence is 14 residues long. Trimming at V came to 6 bases and at J to 6 bases, leaving 7 bases not matched to a gene. CDR3 DNA: TGTGCCAGTAGCCAGACAGGGGGGCAGGATACGCAGTATTTT. Translation gives CASSQTGGQDTQYF.

The chain recombines TRBV9 with TRBJ1-2, with D possibly TRBD1 on 5 matching bases. From germline, CDR1 is SGDLS and CDR2 YYNGEE. The CDR3 sequence is 15 residues long. The V end was cut by 0 bases, the J end by 3 bases, with 12 bases between. CDR3 residues: CASSVGLPGDYGYTF. The CDR3 region has the DNA TGTGCCAGCAGCGTAGGACTACCGGGGGACTATGGCTACACCTTC.

This sequence joins TRBV11-2 and TRBJ2-1; TRBD2 aligns across 10 bases. Germline CDR1 reads SGHAT; CDR2 reads FQNNGV. This CDR3 region has 17 residues. The junction had 6 bases not matched to a gene; V was cut back by 4 bases and J by 0 bases. The CDR3, as DNA: TGTGCCAGCAGCTCCGATTTAGCGGGGGGCTCCTACAATGAGCAGTTCTTC. It codes for CASSSDLAGGSYNEQFF.

The chain joins TRBV2 to TRBJ2-5, with 8 bases lining up with TRBD1. J lost 7 bases, V lost 6 bases, and 13 bases had no gene match. Germline-derived CDR1 and CDR2 are SNHLY and FYNNEI. The CDR3 sequence is 15 residues long. The DNA for the CDR3 is TGTGCCAGCAGCGCGACAGGGGTCCCATCCCGGACCCAGTACTTC. Protein: CASSATGVPSRTQYF.

This sequence joins TRBV2 and TRBJ1-2, with a tentative D call TRBD1 (6 bases). Trimming took off 6 bases at V and 4 bases at J, with 18 bases between the two ends. Germline values: CDR1 SNHLY, CDR2 FYNNEI. This CDR3 comprises 15 residues. This CDR3 is CASRRPKQGAYGYTF. CDR3 nucleotide sequence: TGTGCCAGCAGGAGACCCAAACAGGGCGCCTATGGCTACACCTTC.

This clone showed up just once. The chain uses TRBV7-6 and TRBJ1-1; D is perhaps TRBD1 (6 bases). Germline V lookup: CDR1 SGHVS, CDR2 FNYEAQ. CDR3 length equals 16 residues. Trimming pared 5 bases from V and 7 bases from J, leaving 23 bases between. In nucleotides, the CDR3 is TGTGCCAGCAGCCCGAGGGGGGGTGCCCAGGGTGGTGAAGCTTTCTTT. Its translation: CASSPRGGAQGGEAFF.

This clone was picked up a small number of times. This chain uses TRBV5-1 with TRBJ2-7; 7 bases are a match to TRBD1. The CDR3 consists of 14 residues. J lost 2 bases, V lost 3 bases, and 5 bases had no gene match. Germline CDR1 reads SGHRS; CDR2 reads YFSETQ. As DNA, the CDR3 is TGCGCCAGCAGCTCCTGGGACAGAGCCTACGAGCAGTACTTC. The encoded protein is CASSSWDRAYEQYF.

This chain joins TRBV7-9 and TRBJ2-5; 9 bases line up with TRBD2. CDR3 size: 15 residues. Germline assignment: CDR1 SEHNR and CDR2 FQNEAQ (reference sequence). V was pared by 6 bases and J by 4 bases, with 9 bases of the junction left unmatched. The CDR3 DNA follows: TGTGCCAGCAGGAAAGGAGCTAGCGGGGTAGAGACCCAGTACTTC. Translation: CASRKGASGVETQYF.

V usage is TRBV5-6 and J usage is TRBJ2-4, with TRBD2 matching 7 bases. V lost 4 bases and J lost 3; bases outside the gene matches: 13. The CDR3 runs 17 residues. Germline-derived CDR1 and CDR2 are SGHDT and YYEEEE. The CDR3 spells CASSQWAGVKGKNIQYF. In nucleotides, the CDR3 is TGTGCCAGCAGCCAATGGGCGGGGGTTAAAGGCAAAAACATTCAGTACTTC. Full variable domain (rest looked up from reference TRBV5-6 and TRBJ2-4): DAGVTQSPTHLIKTRGQQVTLRCSPKSGHDTVSWYQQALGQGPQFIFQYYEEEERQRGNFPDRFSGHQFPNYSSELNVNALLLGDSALYLCASSQWAGVKGKNIQYFGAGTRLSVL.

V gene TRBV5-6 combines with J gene TRBJ1-2; maybe TRBD1 (5 bases). The CDR3 is 16 residues long. Trimming removed 4 bases at V and 1 base at J, with 17 bases between. CDR1 is SGHDT, CDR2 YYEEEE, per germline. The DNA of the CDR3 is TGTGCCAGCAGCCGCCAGGGCAGTTGGGATAACTATGGCTACACCTTC. Translation: CASSRQGSWDNYGYTF.

The chain has TRBV6-6 and TRBJ2-7; 9 bases map to TRBD1. Trimming cost V 2 bases and J 4 bases; bases outside gene matches: 6. Looked up from germline, CDR1 is MNHNY and CDR2 is SVGAGI (reference sequence). The CDR3 has 15 amino acids. The CDR3 DNA is TGTGCCAGCAGTTACAGGGACAGGGTACTGTACGAGCAGTACTTC. Protein: CASSYRDRVLYEQYF.

This clone was detected only a few times. The V gene is TRBV7-2, the J gene TRBJ2-5, with TRBD2 as a possible D gene (5 bases). The CDR3 sequence is 15 residues long. Per the germline V gene, CDR1 is SGHTA and CDR2 is FQGNSA. The V end was cut by 1 base, the J end by 4 bases, with 13 bases between. The DNA for the CDR3 is TGTGCCAGCAGCTTAGAGGCTAGCAGGTCAGAGACCCAGTACTTC. As protein: CASSLEASRSETQYF.

This clone was counted between two and nine times. The chain uses TRBV7-9 and TRBJ1-5; unclear D gene. Germline V CDR1 and CDR2: SEHNR, FQNEAQ (reference sequence). The CDR3 runs to 14 residues. V dropped 4 bases and J dropped 4 bases, with 11 bases sitting between them. DNA for the CDR3: TGTGCCAGCAGCTCGGGGAGGTGGAATCAGCCCCAGCATTTT. This sequence encodes CASSSGRWNQPQHF.

This sequence joins TRBV6-5 and TRBJ2-1, with D possibly matching TRBD2 (6 bases). The V end lost 6 bases, the J end lost 2 bases, and 11 bases lay between the germline ends. From germline, CDR1 is MNHEY and CDR2 SVGAGI. The CDR3 has 14 residues. CDR3 sequence (DNA): TGTGCCAGCAGGACGGGACTGGCCTACAATGAGCAGTTCTTC. Its protein product is CASRTGLAYNEQFF.

In this sample, this clone turned up once. The chain uses TRBV9 and TRBJ2-1; 7 bases match TRBD1. There are 18 residues in the CDR3. V was pared by 0 bases and J by 6 bases, with 15 bases of the junction left unmatched. Germline CDR1 and CDR2: SGDLS and YYNGEE. CDR3 amino acids: CASSVEGARVSLTNEQFF. The CDR3, as DNA: TGTGCCAGCAGCGTAGAGGGGGCGAGGGTATCCCTCACCAATGAGCAGTTCTTC.

The chain has TRBV19 and TRBJ1-2; no firm D call. V lost 5 bases to trimming and J lost 7 bases, with 17 bases between them. This CDR3 spans 14 amino acids. Germline values: CDR1 LNHDA, CDR2 SQIVND (reference sequence). The CDR3 protein is CASSRENAAFGYTF. The CDR3 nucleotides are TGTGCCAGTAGTCGGGAGAACGCGGCTTTTGGCTACACCTTC.

The chain is built from TRBV7-6 and TRBJ2-3, with 7 bases lining up with TRBD2. The CDR3 contains 16 residues. V shed 3 bases and J 6 bases; nucleotides not matched to a gene: 12. In germline, CDR1 is SGHVS, CDR2 FNYEAQ. In DNA form, the CDR3 reads TGTGCCAGCAGCTTGGAGGCGGGGGTGACCCGGGATACGCAGTATTTT. Translated, it gives CASSLEAGVTRDTQYF.

The chain combines TRBV7-7 with TRBJ2-7; D not resolved. Trimming removed 1 base from V and 7 bases from J, with 11 bases in between. Germline V gene sequence: CDR1 SSHAT, CDR2 FNYEAQ (reference sequence). The CDR3 extends over 13 amino acids. The CDR3 DNA sequence: TGTGCCAGCAGCTTAGTTGGCACCTCGGAGCAGTACTTC. Amino acids: CASSLVGTSEQYF.